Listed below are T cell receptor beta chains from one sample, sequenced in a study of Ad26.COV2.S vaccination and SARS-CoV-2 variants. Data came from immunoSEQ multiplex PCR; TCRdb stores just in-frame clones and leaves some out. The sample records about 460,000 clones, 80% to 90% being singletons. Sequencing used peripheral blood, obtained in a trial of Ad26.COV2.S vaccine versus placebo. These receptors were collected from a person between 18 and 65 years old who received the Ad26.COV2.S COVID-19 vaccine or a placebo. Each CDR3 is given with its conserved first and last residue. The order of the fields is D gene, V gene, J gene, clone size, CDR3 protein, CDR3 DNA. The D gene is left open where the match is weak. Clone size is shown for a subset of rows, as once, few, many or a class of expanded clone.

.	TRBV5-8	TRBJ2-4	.	CASRPVIAKNIQYF	TGTGCCAGCAGGCCCGTAATAGCCAAAAACATTCAGTACTTC
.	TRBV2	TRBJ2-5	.	CASRGPQETQYF	TGTGCCAGCAGGGGACCGCAAGAGACCCAGTACTTC
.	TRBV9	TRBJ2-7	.	CASSVEGTAPSYEQYF	TGTGCCAGCAGCGTAGAGGGAACAGCTCCATCCTACGAGCAGTACTTC
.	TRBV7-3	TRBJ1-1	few	CASSLTKDTEAFF	TGTGCCAGCAGCTTAACGAAGGACACTGAAGCTTTCTTT
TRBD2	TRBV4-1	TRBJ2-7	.	CASSQYTGTSEYQQYF	TGCGCCAGCAGCCAGTATACCGGGACTAGCGAATATCAGCAGTACTTC
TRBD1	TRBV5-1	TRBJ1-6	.	CASSQGQGENSPLHF	TGCGCCAGCAGCCAGGGACAGGGGGAGAATTCACCCCTCCACTTT
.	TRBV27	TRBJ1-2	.	CASSIGAGNGYTF	TGTGCCAGCAGTATAGGGGCAGGGAATGGCTACACCTTC
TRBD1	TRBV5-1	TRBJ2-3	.	CASTQGDLAATQYF	TGCGCCAGCACCCAGGGGGACCTAGCCGCTACGCAGTATTTT
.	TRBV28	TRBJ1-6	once	CASSLNYRPLHF	TGTGCCAGCAGTTTAAACTACCGGCCCCTCCACTTT
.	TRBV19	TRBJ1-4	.	CASSPDGEKLFF	TGTGCCAGTAGTCCGGACGGTGAAAAACTGTTTTTT
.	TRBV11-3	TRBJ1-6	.	CASSRGLGSPLHF	TGTGCCAGCAGCAGGGGATTAGGGTCACCCCTCCACTTT
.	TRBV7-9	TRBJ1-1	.	CASSLGALNTEAFF	TGTGCCAGCAGCTTAGGAGCCTTGAACACTGAAGCTTTCTTT
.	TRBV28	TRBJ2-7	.	CASSHGRIIPYEQYF	TGTGCCAGCAGCCACGGACGGATTATACCCTACGAGCAGTACTTC
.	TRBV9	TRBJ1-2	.	CASSKGQTNYGYTF	TGTGCCAGCAGCAAAGGACAGACTAACTATGGCTACACCTTC
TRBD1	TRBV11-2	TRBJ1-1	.	CASSLQGGITEAFF	TGTGCCAGCAGCTTACAGGGGGGAATCACTGAAGCTTTCTTT
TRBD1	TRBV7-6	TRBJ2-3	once	CASSLESGQGRDTQYF	TGTGCCAGCAGCTTAGAAAGTGGACAGGGGAGAGATACGCAGTATTTT
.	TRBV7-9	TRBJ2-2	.	CASSLGRAGELFF	TGTGCCAGCAGCTTAGGGAGGGCCGGGGAGCTGTTTTTT
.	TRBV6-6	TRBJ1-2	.	CASSGTSSSLNYGYTF	TGTGCCAGCAGCGGGACATCTAGCTCCTTAAACTATGGCTACACCTTC
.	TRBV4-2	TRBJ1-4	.	CASSLEARAEKLFF	TGTGCCAGCAGCCTCGAGGCGCGGGCGGAAAAACTGTTTTTT
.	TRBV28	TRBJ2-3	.	CASSSGVSTDTQYF	TGTGCCAGCAGTTCGGGTGTGAGCACAGATACGCAGTATTTT
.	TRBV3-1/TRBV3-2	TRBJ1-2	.	CASSQDAGADGYTF	TGTGCCAGCAGCCAAGATGCGGGGGCGGATGGCTACACCTTC
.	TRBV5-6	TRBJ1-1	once	CASSLVGPAGITEAFF	TGTGCCAGCAGCTTGGTGGGCCCGGCGGGGATCACTGAAGCTTTCTTT
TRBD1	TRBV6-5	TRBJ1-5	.	CASSYSMTGRQPQHF	TGTGCCAGCAGTTACTCAATGACAGGGCGCCAGCCCCAGCATTTT
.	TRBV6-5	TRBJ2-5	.	CASSPGPGGTQYF	TGTGCCAGCAGCCCCGGGCCCGGGGGGACCCAGTACTTC
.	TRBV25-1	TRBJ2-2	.	CASSDASHNTGELFF	TGTGCCAGCAGTGATGCGAGCCATAACACCGGGGAGCTGTTTTTT
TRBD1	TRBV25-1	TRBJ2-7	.	CASSELDRGTCFYEQYF	TGTGCCAGCAGTGAGTTGGACAGGGGAACGTGCTTCTACGAGCAGTACTTC
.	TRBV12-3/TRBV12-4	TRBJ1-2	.	CASSPDRNYGYTF	TGTGCCAGCAGCCCTGACAGGAACTATGGCTACACCTTC
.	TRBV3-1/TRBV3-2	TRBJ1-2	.	CASSRKGGDGYTF	TGTGCCAGCAGCCGAAAGGGTGGAGATGGCTACACCTTC
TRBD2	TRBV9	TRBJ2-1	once	CASSVGSGLAGVHEQFF	TGTGCCAGCAGCGTCGGCTCCGGACTAGCGGGAGTTCATGAGCAGTTCTTC
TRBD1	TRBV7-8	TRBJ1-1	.	CASSPSRQGPDWFGEAFF	TGTGCCAGCAGCCCAAGCCGACAGGGCCCCGATTGGTTTGGTGAAGCTTTCTTT
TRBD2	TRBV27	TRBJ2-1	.	CASRAGGLDADNEQFF	TGTGCCAGCAGAGCCGGCGGACTAGACGCCGACAATGAGCAGTTCTTC
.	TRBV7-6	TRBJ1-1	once	CASSLGRPGSTEAFF	TGTGCCAGCAGCTTAGGGAGGCCCGGGAGCACTGAAGCTTTCTTT
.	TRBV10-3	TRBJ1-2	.	CAISESTLYGYTF	TGTGCCATCAGTGAGTCGACACTCTATGGCTACACCTTC
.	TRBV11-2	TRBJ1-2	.	CASSLGRQNYGYTF	TGTGCCAGCAGCTTAGGACGGCAGAACTATGGCTACACCTTC
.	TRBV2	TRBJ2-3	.	CASSRLLSTDTQYF	TGTGCCAGCAGTAGACTGCTTAGCACAGATACGCAGTATTTT
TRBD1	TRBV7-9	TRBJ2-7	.	CASSRGQGPYEQYF	TGTGCCAGCAGCCGGGGACAGGGTCCATACGAGCAGTACTTC
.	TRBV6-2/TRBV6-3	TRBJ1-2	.	CASSYRSGGYGYTF	TGTGCCAGCAGTTATCGTAGCGGGGGCTATGGCTACACCTTC
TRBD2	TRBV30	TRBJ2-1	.	CAWSLRGGLSVDEQFF	TGTGCCTGGAGTCTCCGGGGGGGCCTGTCAGTCGATGAGCAGTTCTTC
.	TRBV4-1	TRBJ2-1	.	CASSLMGTGNEQFF	TGCGCCAGCAGCCTAATGGGGACGGGGAATGAGCAGTTCTTC
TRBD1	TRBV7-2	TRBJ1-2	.	CASSRTGGAYGYTF	TGTGCCAGCAGCCGGACAGGAGGGGCCTATGGCTACACCTTC